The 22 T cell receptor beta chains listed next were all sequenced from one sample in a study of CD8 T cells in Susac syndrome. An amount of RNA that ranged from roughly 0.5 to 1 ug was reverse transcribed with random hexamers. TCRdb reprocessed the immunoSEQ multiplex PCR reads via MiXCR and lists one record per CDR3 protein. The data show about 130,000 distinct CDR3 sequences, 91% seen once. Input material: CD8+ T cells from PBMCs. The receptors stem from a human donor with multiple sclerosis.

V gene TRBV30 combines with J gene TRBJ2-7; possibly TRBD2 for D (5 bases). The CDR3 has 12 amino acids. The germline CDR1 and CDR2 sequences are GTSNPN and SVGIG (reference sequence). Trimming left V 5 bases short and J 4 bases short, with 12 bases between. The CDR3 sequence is CAWDYRTYEQYF. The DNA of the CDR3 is TGTGCCTGGGACTACAGAACGTACGAGCAGTACTTC.

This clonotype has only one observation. As DNA, the CDR3 is TGTGCCAGCGGGGACACCGGGGAGCTGTTTTTT. This translates into CASGDTGELFF. The chain is built from TRBV2 and TRBJ2-2, with D unclear. V dropped 8 bases and J dropped 3 bases, with 4 bases sitting between them. CDR1 is SNHLY, CDR2 FYNNEI, per germline. This CDR3 spans 11 amino acids.

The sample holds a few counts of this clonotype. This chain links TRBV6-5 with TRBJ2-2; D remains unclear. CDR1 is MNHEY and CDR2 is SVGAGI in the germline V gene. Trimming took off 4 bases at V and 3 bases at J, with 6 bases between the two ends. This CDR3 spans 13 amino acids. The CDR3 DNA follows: TGTGCCAGCAGTTTTGGGGACACCGGGGAGCTGTTTTTT. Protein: CASSFGDTGELFF.

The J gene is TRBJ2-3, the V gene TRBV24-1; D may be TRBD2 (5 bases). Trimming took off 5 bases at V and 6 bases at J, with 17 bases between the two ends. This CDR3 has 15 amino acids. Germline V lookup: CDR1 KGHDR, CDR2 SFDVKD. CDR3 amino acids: CATSGEEAQSDTQYF. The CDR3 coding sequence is TGTGCCACCAGTGGCGAGGAGGCACAGTCGGATACGCAGTATTTT.

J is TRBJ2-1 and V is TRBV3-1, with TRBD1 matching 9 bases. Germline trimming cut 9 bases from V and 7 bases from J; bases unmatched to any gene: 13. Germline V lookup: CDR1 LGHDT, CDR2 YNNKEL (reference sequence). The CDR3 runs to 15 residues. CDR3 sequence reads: CASASNGQGFNEQFF. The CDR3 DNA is TGTGCCAGTGCTTCGAATGGACAGGGGTTTAATGAGCAGTTCTTC.

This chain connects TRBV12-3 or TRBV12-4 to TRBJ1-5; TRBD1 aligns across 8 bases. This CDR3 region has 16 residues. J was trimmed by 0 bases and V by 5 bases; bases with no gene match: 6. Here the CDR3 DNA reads TGTGCCAGCAGTACGACAGGGGTCGTTAGCAATCAGCCCCAGCATTTT. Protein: CASSTTGVVSNQPQHF.

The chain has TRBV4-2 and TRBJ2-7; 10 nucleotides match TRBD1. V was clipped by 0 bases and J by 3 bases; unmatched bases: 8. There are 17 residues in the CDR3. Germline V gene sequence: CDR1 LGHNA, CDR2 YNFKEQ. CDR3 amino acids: CASSQDGLGQGDYEQYF. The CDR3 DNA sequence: TGTGCCAGCAGCCAAGATGGGCTTGGACAGGGGGACTACGAGCAGTACTTC.

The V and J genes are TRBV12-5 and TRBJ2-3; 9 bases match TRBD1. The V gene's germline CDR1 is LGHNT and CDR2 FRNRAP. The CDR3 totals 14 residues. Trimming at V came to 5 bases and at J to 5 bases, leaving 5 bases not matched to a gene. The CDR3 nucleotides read TGTGCTAGTGGTGGGGGACAGGGTGAAGATACGCAGTATTTT. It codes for CASGGGQGEDTQYF. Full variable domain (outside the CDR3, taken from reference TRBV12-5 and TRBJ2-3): DARVTQTPRHKVTEMGQEVTMRCQPILGHNTVFWYRQTMMQGLELLAYFRNRAPLDDSGMPKDRFSAEMPDATLATLKIQPSEPRDSAVYFCASGGGQGEDTQYFGPGTRLTVL.

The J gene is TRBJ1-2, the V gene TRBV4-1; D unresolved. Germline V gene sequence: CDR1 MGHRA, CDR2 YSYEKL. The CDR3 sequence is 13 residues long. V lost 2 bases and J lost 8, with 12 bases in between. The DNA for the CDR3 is TGCGCCAGCAGCCAACTTGAAGCGGAGGGCTACACCTTC. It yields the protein CASSQLEAEGYTF.

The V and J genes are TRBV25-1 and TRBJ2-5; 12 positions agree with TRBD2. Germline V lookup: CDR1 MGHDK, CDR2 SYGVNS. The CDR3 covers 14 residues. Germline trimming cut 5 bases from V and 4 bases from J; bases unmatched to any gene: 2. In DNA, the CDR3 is TGTGCCAGCAGTCCTAGCGGGGGGGGAGAGACCCAGTACTTC. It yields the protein CASSPSGGGETQYF.

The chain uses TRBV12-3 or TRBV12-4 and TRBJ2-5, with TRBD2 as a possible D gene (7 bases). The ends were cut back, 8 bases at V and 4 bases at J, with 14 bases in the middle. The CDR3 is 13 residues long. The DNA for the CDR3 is TGTGCCAGCGAGGGGGGGGCCCGAGAGACCCAGTACTTC. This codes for CASEGGARETQYF.

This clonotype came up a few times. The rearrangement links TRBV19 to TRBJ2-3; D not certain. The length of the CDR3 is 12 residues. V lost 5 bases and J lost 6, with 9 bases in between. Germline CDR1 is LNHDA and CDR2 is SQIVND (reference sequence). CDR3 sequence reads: CASSGETDTQYF. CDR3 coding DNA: TGTGCCAGTAGTGGCGAGACGGATACGCAGTATTTT. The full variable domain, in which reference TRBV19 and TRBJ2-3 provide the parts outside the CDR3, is DGGITQSPKYLFRKEGQNVTLSCEQNLNHDAMYWYRQDPGQGLRLIYYSQIVNDFQKGDIAEGYSVSREKKESFPLTVTSAQKNPTAFYLCASSGETDTQYFGPGTRLTVL.

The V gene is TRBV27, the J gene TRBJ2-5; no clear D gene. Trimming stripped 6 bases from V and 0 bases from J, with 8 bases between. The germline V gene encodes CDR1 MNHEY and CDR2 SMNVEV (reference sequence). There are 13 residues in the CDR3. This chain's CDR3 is CASRPPYQETQYF. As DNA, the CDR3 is TGTGCCAGCAGGCCCCCGTACCAAGAGACCCAGTACTTC.

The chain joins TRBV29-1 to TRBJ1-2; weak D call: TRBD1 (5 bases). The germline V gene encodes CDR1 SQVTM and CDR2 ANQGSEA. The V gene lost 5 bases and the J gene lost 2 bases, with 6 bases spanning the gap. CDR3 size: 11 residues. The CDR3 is CSVRDNYGYTF. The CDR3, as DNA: TGCAGCGTTCGGGACAACTATGGCTACACCTTC.

CDR3 DNA sequence: TGTGCCAGCAGCGACGCAGTAGGTAGCGGGAGTCGGTGGACCGGGGAGCTGTTTTTT. It yields the protein CASSDAVGSGSRWTGELFF. The J gene is TRBJ2-2, the V gene TRBV11-1, with 9 nucleotides matching TRBD2. This CDR3 spans 19 amino acids. From germline, CDR1 is SGHAT and CDR2 FQDESV (reference sequence). Trimming cost V 5 bases and J 5 bases; bases outside gene matches: 18.

The CDR3 DNA sequence: TGTGCCAGCAGCTTTGACTTGCCTCCGCATGAGCAGTTCTTC. Its protein is CASSFDLPPHEQFF. V is TRBV5-4 and J is TRBJ2-1; D gene unclear. V lost 2 bases and J 8 bases, leaving 14 bases between the germline ends. The CDR3 runs to 14 residues. Germline assignment: CDR1 SGHNT and CDR2 YYREEE (reference sequence). The entire variable domain, with the rest obtained from reference TRBV5-4 and TRBJ2-1, is as follows: ETGVTQSPTHLIKTRGQQVTLRCSSQSGHNTVSWYQQALGQGPQFIFQYYREEENGRGNFPPRFSGLQFPNYSSELNVNALELDDSALYLCASSFDLPPHEQFFGPGTRLTVL.

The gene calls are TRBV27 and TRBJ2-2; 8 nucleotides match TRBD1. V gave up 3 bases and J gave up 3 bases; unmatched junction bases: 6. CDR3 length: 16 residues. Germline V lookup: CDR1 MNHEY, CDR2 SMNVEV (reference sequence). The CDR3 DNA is TGTGCCAGCAGTTTCATCCAGGGGGCTCACACCGGGGAGCTGTTTTTT. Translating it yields CASSFIQGAHTGELFF.

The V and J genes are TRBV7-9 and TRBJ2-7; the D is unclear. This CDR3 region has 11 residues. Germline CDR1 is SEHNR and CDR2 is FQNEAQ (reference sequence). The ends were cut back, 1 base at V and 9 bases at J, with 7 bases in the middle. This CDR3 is CASSLDAGQYF. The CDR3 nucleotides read TGTGCCAGCAGCTTAGACGCCGGGCAGTACTTC.

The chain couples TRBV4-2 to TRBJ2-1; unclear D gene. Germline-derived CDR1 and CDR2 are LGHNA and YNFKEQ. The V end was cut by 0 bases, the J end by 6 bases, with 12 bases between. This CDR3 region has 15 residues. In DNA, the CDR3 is TGTGCCAGCAGCCAAGAATTAAGCAATCTCAATGAGCAGTTCTTC. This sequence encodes CASSQELSNLNEQFF.

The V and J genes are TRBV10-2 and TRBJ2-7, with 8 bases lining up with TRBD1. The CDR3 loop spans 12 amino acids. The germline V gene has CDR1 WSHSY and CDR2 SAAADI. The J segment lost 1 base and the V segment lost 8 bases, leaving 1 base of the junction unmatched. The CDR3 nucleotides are TGCGCCAGCGGACAGGGATCCTACGAGCAGTACTTC. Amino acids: CASGQGSYEQYF.

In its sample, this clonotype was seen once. CDR3 coding DNA: TGTGCCAGCAGCCAATCGGGTGAGGGGAACTATGGCTACACCTTC. Protein: CASSQSGEGNYGYTF. This sequence joins TRBV16 and TRBJ1-2; tentatively, D is TRBD1 (5 bases). This CDR3 is 15 amino acids long. V gave up 0 bases and J gave up 2 bases, with 10 bases separating them. The germline V gene has CDR1 KGHSY and CDR2 FQNENV. The full variable domain, with the rest looked up from reference TRBV16 and TRBJ1-2, is GEEVAQTPKHLVRGEGQKAKLYCAPIKGHSYVFWYQQVLKNEFKFLISFQNENVFDETGMPKERFSAKCLPNSPCSLEIQATKLEDSAVYFCASSQSGEGNYGYTFGSGTRLTVV.

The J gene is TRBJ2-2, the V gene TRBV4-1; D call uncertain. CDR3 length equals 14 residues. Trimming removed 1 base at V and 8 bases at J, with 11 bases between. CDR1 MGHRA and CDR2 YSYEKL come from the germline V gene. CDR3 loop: CASSQASGSGELFF. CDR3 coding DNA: TGCGCCAGCAGCCAAGCGTCGGGTTCGGGGGAGCTGTTTTTT.